This entry features one T cell receptor (beta chain) sequence. What antigen it recognizes has not been identified. The input lacks base qualities; no much larger clone sits a single base away. The entry originates in a study of Ad26.COV2.S vaccination and SARS-CoV-2 variants (dated by TCRdb to the early 2020s). Regarding the study in general: Donors in the vaccine arm were drawn from COV1001, a phase I-IIa trial of Ad26.COV2.S in healthy adults that was multicentre, randomized, double-blind and placebo-controlled. Ad26.COV2.S was administered intramuscularly at a dose of 5x10^10 or 1x10^11 viral particles, either as one shot or as two shots given 56 days apart. TCRbeta repertoire sequencing served as the tool for gauging how specific and how broad the SARS-CoV-2-reactive T cell receptors were following Ad26.COV2.S vaccination. A total of 32 samples were included in the TCR-sequenced set, comprising some 20 Ad26.COV2.S vaccine recipients, 5 placebo recipients and 8 SARS-CoV-2 convalescent individuals. Participants in the trial were split at random into five groups of five each, receiving low-dose or high-dose Ad26.COV2.S once or twice, or else placebo on both occasions. Blinding of investigators to trial group allocation was maintained during experiments and outcome assessment. Broad study findings and their caveats: Vaccine and placebo recipients had comparable non-spike TCR breadth, which fits with the vaccine containing only spike. After vaccination, spike-specific CD8+ and CD4+ T cell responses were reported to show substantial breadth. The study was not powered to compare responses between vaccine doses or regimens. Spike-specific TCR breadth was higher in Ad26.COV2.S recipients than in placebo recipients (P = 0.0014). The authors noted that total T cell responses may have been underestimated by the TCR breadth and depth analyses.

V and J lose 0 bases and 2 bases, and a span of 13 bases separates them. Reading the germline V gene gives CDR1 SGDLS and CDR2 YYNGEE. Including cysteine and phenylalanine, the CDR3 has 16 amino acids. Only the CDR3 DNA stays, 48 bases, in frame from base 1. The treatment or condition label for this specimen denotes: 15 to 20 received Ad26.COV2.S at low or high dose, single or two shots; roughly five received placebo; per-sample allocation not given. For vaccine and placebo recipients, repertoires were sequenced using samples collected on day 63 after the first injection. In Cohort 1b, about two dozen adults aged 18-55 years were enrolled at a single site in Boston, USA, between 29 July and 7 August 2020. Ad26.COV2.S was a replication-incompetent adenovirus type 26 vector expressing a prefusion-stabilized SARS-CoV-2 spike protein from the original Wuhan strain. TCRbeta CDR3 regions were sequenced with the immunoSEQ Assay. After extraction, genomic DNA underwent amplification by bias-controlled multiplex PCR, followed by high-throughput sequencing. Processing in the source paper ran as follows. To quantify the absolute abundance of each unique TCRbeta CDR3 region, sequences were collapsed and filtered. T cell fraction was estimated by normalizing TCRbeta template counts to usable DNA, which was measured by amplifying reference genes present in all nucleated cells. Repertoire TCRs were annotated as SARS-CoV-2-specific when V gene, CDR3 amino acid sequence and J gene were exactly matched to a known reactive TCR set. MIRA supplied the reference SARS-CoV-2 TCR set, which was filtered for enrichment in COVID-19-positive ImmuneCODE repertoires so that public or cross-reactive TCRs were removed. Drawing on the MIRA antigens, annotated TCRs were analysed further at the level of specific ORF or position within ORF. Depth was the summed frequency of annotated unique rearrangements, while breadth was defined as annotated unique rearrangements over total unique productive rearrangements. Two-sided Wilcoxon rank-sum tests were applied when comparing TCR breadth between groups. TCRdb mirrors the immuneACCESS table, restricted to in-frame sequences. Some clones are absent from its copies; in checked studies, under half trace to an unresolved V gene, and the reason for the others is unknown. V, J and clone size were drawn from that table, and D and trimming were deduced from the DNA. The sample has a few hundred thousand clones on record, roughly 90% of them singletons. Around 3.6% of the sample goes to the ten largest clones.

The specimen was peripheral blood, collected in a trial of Ad26.COV2.S vaccine versus placebo. This chain is built from TRBV9 and TRBJ2-3; TRBD1 is possibly the D segment (5 matching bases). The clonotype comes from a person between 18 and 59 years old who received the Ad26.COV2.S COVID-19 vaccine or a placebo. The nucleotides are TGTGCCAGCAGCGTAGGGGGCGAAACCCTCACAGATACGCAGTATTTT. Its translation reads: CASSVGGETLTDTQYF.